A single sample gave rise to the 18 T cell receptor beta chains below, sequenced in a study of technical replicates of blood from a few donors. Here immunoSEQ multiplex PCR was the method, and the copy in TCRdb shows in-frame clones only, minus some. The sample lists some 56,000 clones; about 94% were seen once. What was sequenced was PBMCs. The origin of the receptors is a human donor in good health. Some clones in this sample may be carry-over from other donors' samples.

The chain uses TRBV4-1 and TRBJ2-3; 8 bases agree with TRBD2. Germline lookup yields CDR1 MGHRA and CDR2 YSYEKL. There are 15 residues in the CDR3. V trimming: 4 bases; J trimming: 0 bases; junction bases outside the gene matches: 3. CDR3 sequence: CASSLSGTSTDTQYF. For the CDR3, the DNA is TGCGCCAGCAGCCTTAGCGGGACTAGCACAGATACGCAGTATTTT.

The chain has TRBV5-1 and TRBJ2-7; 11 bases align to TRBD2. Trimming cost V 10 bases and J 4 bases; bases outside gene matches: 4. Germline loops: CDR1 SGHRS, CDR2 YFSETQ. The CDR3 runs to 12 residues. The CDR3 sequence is CARPSGRYEQYF. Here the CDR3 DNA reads TGCGCCCGACCTAGCGGGAGGTACGAGCAGTACTTC.

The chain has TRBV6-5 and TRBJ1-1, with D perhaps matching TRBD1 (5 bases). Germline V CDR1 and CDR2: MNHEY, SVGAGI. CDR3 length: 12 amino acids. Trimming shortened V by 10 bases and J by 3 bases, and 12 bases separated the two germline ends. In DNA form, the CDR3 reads TGTGCCACCAGGGCCCCTGACACTGAAGCTTTCTTT. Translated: CATRAPDTEAFF.

CDR3 DNA: TGTGCCAGCAGCCAAGCTCAGGGACACGAGAACACCGGGGAGCTGTTTTTT. Translating gives CASSQAQGHENTGELFF. The genes are TRBV4-2 and TRBJ2-2, with D perhaps TRBD1 (6 bases). The germline V gene has CDR1 LGHNA and CDR2 YNFKEQ. V was pared by 1 base and J by 1 base, with 13 bases between. This CDR3 has 17 residues.

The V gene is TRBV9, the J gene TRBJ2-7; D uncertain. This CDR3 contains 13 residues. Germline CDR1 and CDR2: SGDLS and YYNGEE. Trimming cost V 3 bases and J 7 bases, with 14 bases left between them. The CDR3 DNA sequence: TGTGCCAGCAGCGCCCACCCCGACTTGGAGCAGTACTTC. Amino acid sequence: CASSAHPDLEQYF.

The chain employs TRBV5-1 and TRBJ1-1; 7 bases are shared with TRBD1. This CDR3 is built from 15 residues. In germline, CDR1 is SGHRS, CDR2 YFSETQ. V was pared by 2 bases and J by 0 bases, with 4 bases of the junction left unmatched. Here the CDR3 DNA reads TGCGCCAGCAGCTTTCGGGACAGCCTGAACACTGAAGCTTTCTTT. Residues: CASSFRDSLNTEAFF.

The CDR3 DNA is TGTGCCAGCAGCTTTTTTCTGGGACAGGTCAATGGCTACACCTTC. Protein: CASSFFLGQVNGYTF. The chain employs TRBV5-6 and TRBJ1-2; 8 bases line up with TRBD1. Losses at the gene ends were 2 bases for V and 6 bases for J; bases not matched to a gene: 9. CDR3 size: 15 residues. Germline V gives CDR1 SGHDT, CDR2 YYEEEE.

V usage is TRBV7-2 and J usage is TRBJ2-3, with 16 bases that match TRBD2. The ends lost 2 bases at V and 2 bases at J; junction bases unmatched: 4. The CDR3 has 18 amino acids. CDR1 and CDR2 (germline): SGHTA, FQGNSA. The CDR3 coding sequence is TGTGCCAGCAGCTTAACCGGGACTAGCGGGGGGGCCACAGATACGCAGTATTTT. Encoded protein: CASSLTGTSGGATDTQYF.

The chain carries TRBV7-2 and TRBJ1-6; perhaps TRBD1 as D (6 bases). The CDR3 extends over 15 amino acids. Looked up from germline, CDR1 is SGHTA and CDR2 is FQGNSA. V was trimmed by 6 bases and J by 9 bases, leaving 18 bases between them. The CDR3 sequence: CASRGDTPMVSPLHF. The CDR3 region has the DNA TGTGCCAGCAGGGGGGACACCCCTATGGTTTCACCCCTCCACTTT.

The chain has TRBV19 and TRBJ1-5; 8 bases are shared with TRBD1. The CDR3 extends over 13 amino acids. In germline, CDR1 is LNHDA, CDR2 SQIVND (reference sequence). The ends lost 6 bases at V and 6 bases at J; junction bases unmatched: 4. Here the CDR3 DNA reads TGTGCCAGTAGGAAGACAGGGGTTCAGCCCCAGCATTTT. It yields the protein CASRKTGVQPQHF.

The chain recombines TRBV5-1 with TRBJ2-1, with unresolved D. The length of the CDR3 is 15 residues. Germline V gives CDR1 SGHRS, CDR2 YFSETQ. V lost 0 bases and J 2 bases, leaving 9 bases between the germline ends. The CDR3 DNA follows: TGCGCCAGCAGCTTGGGGGCTTCCACCTACAATGAGCAGTTCTTC. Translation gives CASSLGASTYNEQFF.

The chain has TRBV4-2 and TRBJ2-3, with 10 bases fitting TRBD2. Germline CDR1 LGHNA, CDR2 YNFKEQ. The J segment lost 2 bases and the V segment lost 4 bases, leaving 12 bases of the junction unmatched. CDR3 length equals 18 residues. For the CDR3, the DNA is TGTGCCAGCAGCCGAAGTGCAGCGGGGGGGCTTGTCACAGATACGCAGTATTTT. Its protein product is CASSRSAAGGLVTDTQYF.

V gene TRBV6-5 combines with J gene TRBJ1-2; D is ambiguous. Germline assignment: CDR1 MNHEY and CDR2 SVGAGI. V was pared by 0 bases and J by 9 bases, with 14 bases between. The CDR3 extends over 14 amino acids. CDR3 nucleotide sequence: TGTGCCAGCAGTTACTCGGGAGGCGCAGCAAGCTACACCTTC. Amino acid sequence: CASSYSGGAASYTF.

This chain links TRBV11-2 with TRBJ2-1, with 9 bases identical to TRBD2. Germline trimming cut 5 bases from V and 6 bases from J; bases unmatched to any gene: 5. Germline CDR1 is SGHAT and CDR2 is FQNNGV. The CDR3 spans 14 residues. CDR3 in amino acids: CASSPGLASNEQFF. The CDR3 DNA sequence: TGTGCCAGCAGCCCAGGACTAGCGAGCAATGAGCAGTTCTTC. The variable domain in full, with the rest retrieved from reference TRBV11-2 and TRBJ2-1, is EAGVAQSPRYKIIEKRQSVAFWCNPISGHATLYWYQQILGQGPKLLIQFQNNGVVDDSQLPKDRFSAERLKGVDSTLKIQPAKLEDSAVYLCASSPGLASNEQFFGPGTRLTVL.

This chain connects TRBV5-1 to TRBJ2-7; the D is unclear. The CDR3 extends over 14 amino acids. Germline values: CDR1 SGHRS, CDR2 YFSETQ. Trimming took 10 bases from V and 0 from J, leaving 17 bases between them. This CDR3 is CASRGGSSSYEQYF. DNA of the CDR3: TGCGCCTCCAGAGGCGGTTCAAGCTCCTACGAGCAGTACTTC.

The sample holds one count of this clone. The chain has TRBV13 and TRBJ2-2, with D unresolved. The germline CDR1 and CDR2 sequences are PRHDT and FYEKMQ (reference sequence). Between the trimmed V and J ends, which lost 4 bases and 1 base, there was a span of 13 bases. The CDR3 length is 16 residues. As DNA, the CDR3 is TGTGCCAGCAGCTCCATGTGGAGCGTGAACACCGGGGAGCTGTTTTTT. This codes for CASSSMWSVNTGELFF.

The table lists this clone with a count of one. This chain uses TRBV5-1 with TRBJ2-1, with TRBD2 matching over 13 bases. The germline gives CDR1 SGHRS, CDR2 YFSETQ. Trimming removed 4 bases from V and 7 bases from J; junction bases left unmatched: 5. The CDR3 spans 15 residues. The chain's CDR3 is CASSLSGLAGNEQFF. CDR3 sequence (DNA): TGCGCCAGCAGCCTGTCGGGACTAGCGGGAAATGAGCAGTTCTTC.

Here the CDR3 DNA reads TGTGCTAGTGGTTTGGGAAACAGGGGAGGTTTTGGTCAGCCCCAGCATTTT. Protein product: CASGLGNRGGFGQPQHF. This sequence joins TRBV12-5 and TRBJ1-5; 7 bases line up with TRBD1. V lost 1 base and J lost 6; bases outside the gene matches: 12. This CDR3 comprises 17 residues. Germline V gene sequence: CDR1 LGHNT, CDR2 FRNRAP.